The rows below give T cell receptor beta chains drawn from one sample of a study of cytomegalovirus exposure and HLA in healthy donors. Profiled with immunoSEQ multiplex PCR; TCRdb holds only in-frame clones, not every one. This table has under 250,000 clones, 65% to 90% appearing once. The sample consisted of PBMCs. The receptors were sampled from a woman aged 45-65 years in good health and CMV-seronegative. Both conserved end residues are part of each CDR3. D genes are given only for firm matches. Clone size is not always given. Where it is, it says once, few, many or a class for expanded clones.

NA,13,TRBV27,TRBJ1-2,NA,TGTGCCAGCAGGCCACAGGGAACGGATGGCTACACCTTC,CASRPQGTDGYTF
NA,14,TRBV5-1,TRBJ2-7,TRBD1,TGCGCCAGCAGCTATTCCGGGACAGGGTACGAGCAGTACTTC,CASSYSGTGYEQYF
NA,13,TRBV5-1,TRBJ2-5,NA,TGCGCCAGCAGCCTCGGACTATCGGAGACCCAGTACTTC,CASSLGLSETQYF
NA,12,TRBV7-9,TRBJ1-1,NA,TGTGCCAGCAGCTTAGGGCTCACTGAAGCTTTCTTT,CASSLGLTEAFF
NA,14,TRBV29-1,TRBJ1-1,NA,TGCAGCGTTGCCAGAACGAGCGAGAACACTGAAGCTTTCTTT,CSVARTSENTEAFF
NA,14,TRBV9,TRBJ1-1,NA,TGTGCCAGCAGCGTAGGACAGGAACGGAATGAAGCTTTCTTT,CASSVGQERNEAFF
NA,14,TRBV7-8,TRBJ2-5,NA,TGTGCCAGCAGCGCGGACAGCCCCCGGGTCGCCCAGTACTTC,CASSADSPRVAQYF
NA,14,TRBV9,TRBJ2-3,NA,TGTGCCAGCAGCGTAGGCCACAACACAGATACGCAGTATTTT,CASSVGHNTDTQYF
NA,12,TRBV15,TRBJ2-4,NA,TGTGCCACCAGCAGAGATCGGTACATTCAGTACTTC,CATSRDRYIQYF
once,14,TRBV4-1,TRBJ1-2,NA,TGCGCCAGCAGCCAAGGTCCAGGGGTCTATGGCTACACCTTC,CASSQGPGVYGYTF
NA,12,TRBV30,TRBJ2-3,NA,TGTGCCTGGAGTACAGGACAGGATACGCAGTATTTT,CAWSTGQDTQYF
NA,17,TRBV19,TRBJ2-6,TRBD1,TGTGCCAGTAGTACGGACAGGTCCTCCACTGGGGCCAACGTCCTGACTTTC,CASSTDRSSTGANVLTF
NA,16,TRBV28,TRBJ2-1,TRBD2,TGTGCCAGCAGTTTACCTGGACTAGCGGGGCTCAATGAGCAGTTCTTC,CASSLPGLAGLNEQFF
NA,16,TRBV2,TRBJ2-7,TRBD2,TGTGCCAGCAGTGAAGGACGACTAGCGGGCTACTACGAGCAGTACTTC,CASSEGRLAGYYEQYF